The 17 T cell receptor beta chains below all came from one sample that was sequenced in a study of T cell changes during pregnancy in multiple sclerosis. Assay used: immunoSEQ multiplex PCR; TCRdb lists only in-frame clones, some missing. The table records more than 35,000 clones, 88% of them present only once. The sample consisted of CD8+ T cells from peripheral blood mononuclear cells, taken after pregnancy. The receptors originated from a female donor in good health, enrolled as a control in a pregnancy study.

This rearrangement joins TRBV9 to TRBJ1-5; TRBD1 agrees at 7 bases. CDR3 length equals 15 residues. The V gene end was trimmed by 3 bases and the J gene end by 6 bases; junction bases not matched to a gene: 9. Germline V lookup: CDR1 SGDLS, CDR2 YYNGEE. CDR3 DNA sequence: TGTGCCAGCAGCGCCGCAGGGCAGGGGGGTCAGCCCCAGCATTTT. This encodes CASSAAGQGGQPQHF.

This clone was observed a single time. The rearrangement uses TRBV4-3 and TRBJ1-1, with a tentative D call TRBD1 (5 bases). The V gene's germline CDR1 is LGHNA and CDR2 YSLEER. Trimming removed 0 bases at V and 5 bases at J, with 13 bases between. The CDR3 covers 15 residues. CDR3 amino acids: CASSQDGQEGTEAFF. DNA for the CDR3: TGCGCCAGCAGCCAAGATGGGCAGGAGGGGACTGAAGCTTTCTTT.

This clone showed up just once. The J gene is TRBJ2-7, the V gene TRBV15; 7 bases are shared with TRBD1. CDR3 size: 14 residues. V was pared by 2 bases and J by 4 bases, with 5 bases of the junction left unmatched. CDR1 is LNHNV and CDR2 is YYDKDF in the germline V gene (reference sequence). Written as DNA, the CDR3 is TGTGCCACCAGCAGACCGGGACAGCGTTACGAGCAGTACTTC. The encoded protein is CATSRPGQRYEQYF.

V gene TRBV4-3 combines with J gene TRBJ1-2; D gene uncertain. This CDR3 is built from 13 residues. Deletions cut 0 bases from V and 3 bases from J, with 5 bases between. Germline V gene lookup returns CDR1 LGHNA and CDR2 YSLEER. The chain's CDR3 is CASSQDYDYGYTF. CDR3 sequence (DNA): TGCGCCAGCAGCCAAGACTATGACTATGGCTACACCTTC.

The chain links TRBV7-9 to TRBJ2-5, with 8 bases matching TRBD1. This CDR3 has 15 residues. V was pared by 5 bases and J by 0 bases, with 5 bases of the junction left unmatched. CDR1 and CDR2 from the germline V gene are SEHNR and FQNEAQ (reference sequence). The CDR3 DNA follows: TGTGCCAGCAGCCCCCCGGGACAGGACCAAGAGACCCAGTACTTC. It codes for CASSPPGQDQETQYF. The full variable domain, with the rest looked up from reference TRBV7-9 and TRBJ2-5, is DTGVSQNPRHKITKRGQNVTFRCDPISEHNRLYWYRQTLGQGPEFLTYFQNEAQLEKSRLLSDRFSAERPKGSFSTLEIQRTEQGDSAMYLCASSPPGQDQETQYFGPGTRLLVL.

The chain links TRBV4-1 to TRBJ2-7, with 7 bases matching TRBD2. This CDR3 comprises 15 residues. Germline V CDR1 and CDR2: MGHRA, YSYEKL. V gave up 4 bases and J gave up 4 bases; unmatched junction bases: 10. The CDR3 loop is CASSLVAGLKYEQYF. CDR3 nucleotides: TGCGCCAGCAGCCTAGTAGCGGGTCTTAAGTACGAGCAGTACTTC.

The chain recombines TRBV5-4 with TRBJ1-1, with 7 nucleotides matching TRBD1. CDR1 and CDR2 (germline): SGHNT, YYREEE (reference sequence). This CDR3 is 14 amino acids long. The ends lost 3 bases at V and 7 bases at J; junction bases unmatched: 9. The DNA of the CDR3 is TGTGCCAGCAGCTCAAGTAGGGGGCAATTTGAAGCTTTCTTT. This codes for CASSSSRGQFEAFF. The full variable domain, in which reference TRBV5-4 and TRBJ1-1 provide the parts outside the CDR3, is ETGVTQSPTHLIKTRGQQVTLRCSSQSGHNTVSWYQQALGQGPQFIFQYYREEENGRGNFPPRFSGLQFPNYSSELNVNALELDDSALYLCASSSSRGQFEAFFGQGTRLTVV.

The chain combines TRBV9 with TRBJ2-7, with TRBD1 matching 7 bases. The length of the CDR3 is 12 residues. V dropped 3 bases and J dropped 12; count of bases not matched to a gene: 9. Germline CDR1 and CDR2: SGDLS and YYNGEE. CDR3 in amino acids: CASSDRQGIRYF. The CDR3 nucleotides read TGTGCCAGCAGCGACCGACAGGGAATTCGGTACTTC.

Only a few counts were recorded for this clone. This chain links TRBV27 with TRBJ2-1; no clear D. The V end was cut by 5 bases, the J end by 7 bases, with 12 bases between. The CDR3 has 13 amino acids. Germline V gene sequence: CDR1 MNHEY, CDR2 SMNVEV (reference sequence). The CDR3 region is CASSLFMANEQFF. The CDR3 nucleotides are TGTGCCAGCAGTCTCTTCATGGCAAATGAGCAGTTCTTC.

J is TRBJ1-1 and V is TRBV19; the D gene is possibly TRBD1 (6 bases). The CDR3 totals 15 residues. V was pared by 5 bases and J by 0 bases, with 13 bases between. In germline, CDR1 is LNHDA, CDR2 SQIVND (reference sequence). The CDR3 sequence is CASSLTGLMNTEAFF. The CDR3, as DNA: TGTGCCAGTAGTCTAACAGGGCTAATGAACACTGAAGCTTTCTTT. The variable domain in full, completed from reference TRBV19 and TRBJ1-1, reads DGGITQSPKYLFRKEGQNVTLSCEQNLNHDAMYWYRQDPGQGLRLIYYSQIVNDFQKGDIAEGYSVSREKKESFPLTVTSAQKNPTAFYLCASSLTGLMNTEAFFGQGTRLTVV.

The chain couples TRBV2 to TRBJ1-2; D perhaps matches TRBD1 (5 bases). The CDR3 runs 16 residues. The V gene lost 5 bases and the J gene lost 2 bases, with 18 bases spanning the gap. The germline V gene encodes CDR1 SNHLY and CDR2 FYNNEI. CDR3: CASSPYGGGQNYGYTF. The DNA for the CDR3 is TGTGCCAGCAGTCCGTACGGGGGAGGGCAAAACTATGGCTACACCTTC.

The rearrangement joins TRBV7-2 to TRBJ2-3; 7 bases agree with TRBD2. J lost 4 bases, V lost 6 bases, and 1 base had no gene match. Per germline, CDR1 SGHTA and CDR2 FQGNSA. CDR3 length equals 12 residues. CDR3 bases: TGTGCCAGCAGGGGAGGGCCAGATACGCAGTATTTT. The encoded protein is CASRGGPDTQYF.

The rearrangement joins TRBV7-9 to TRBJ2-4; 8 bases agree with TRBD2. Germline trimming cut 6 bases from V and 5 bases from J; bases unmatched to any gene: 3. Germline V gene data show CDR1 as SEHNR and CDR2 as FQNEAQ (reference sequence). The CDR3 covers 13 residues. CDR3 residues: CASRDGGENIQYF. The CDR3 region has the DNA TGTGCCAGCAGGGACGGGGGGGAAAACATTCAGTACTTC.

The V gene is TRBV27, the J gene TRBJ2-1; D is unclear. From germline, CDR1 is MNHEY and CDR2 SMNVEV (reference sequence). V was shortened by 5 bases and J by 8 bases, with 10 bases between the two germline ends. The CDR3 has 12 residues. In DNA, the CDR3 is TGTGCCAGCAGTGTGTCCCCCTATGAGCAGTTCTTC. Its translation: CASSVSPYEQFF.

This chain connects TRBV4-1 to TRBJ2-3; TRBD2 matches at 10 bases. Germline lookup yields CDR1 MGHRA and CDR2 YSYEKL. V was pared by 4 bases and J by 2 bases, with 6 bases of the junction left unmatched. The CDR3 sequence is 16 residues long. The CDR3 loop reads CASSRLSGGDTDTQYF. CDR3 in DNA: TGCGCCAGCAGCCGTCTAAGCGGGGGGGACACAGATACGCAGTATTTT.

A word on this clone: The same CDR3 can be traced to other DNA sequences in this sample. The chain couples TRBV15 to TRBJ1-5; 9 bases map to TRBD1. The CDR3 loop spans 15 amino acids. The J segment lost 7 bases and the V segment lost 1 base, leaving 5 bases of the junction unmatched. Germline lookup yields CDR1 LNHNV and CDR2 YYDKDF (reference sequence). The CDR3 region has the DNA TGTGCCACCAGCAGAGTACGACAGGGGGGACAGCCCCAGCATTTT. Residues: CATSRVRQGGQPQHF.

This chain joins TRBV7-6 and TRBJ2-5, with 8 nucleotides matching TRBD2. V shed 5 bases, J shed 3 bases, and the junction held 8 bases outside the gene matches. Germline CDR1 is SGHVS and CDR2 is FNYEAQ. CDR3 length: 15 amino acids. For the CDR3, the DNA is TGTGCCAGCAGCGCCTCCCGGGAGGGGGAAGAGACCCAGTACTTC. Translating it yields CASSASREGEETQYF. Looking up the rest from reference TRBV7-6 and TRBJ2-5 gives the full variable domain: GAGVSQSPRYKVTKRGQDVALRCDPISGHVSLYWYRQALGQGPEFLTYFNYEAQQDKSGLPNDRFSAERPEGSISTLTIQRTEQRDSAMYRCASSASREGEETQYFGPGTRLLVL.